Listed here are 24 T cell receptor beta chains from one sample, sequenced in a study of CD8 T cells in Susac syndrome. Random hexamers were used to reverse transcribe an amount of about 0.45 to 1 ug RNA. TCRdb called the immunoSEQ multiplex PCR reads again in MiXCR, with one record for every CDR3 protein. This sample has more than 65,000 distinct CDR3 sequences, with roughly 94% found just once. Material for sequencing was CD8+ T cells from PBMCs. The receptors derive from a human donor in good health.

This sequence joins TRBV29-1 and TRBJ2-5; D ambiguous. The V end lost 1 base, the J end lost 5 bases, and 2 bases lay between the germline ends. There are 10 residues in the CDR3. In germline, CDR1 is SQVTM, CDR2 ANQGSEA. The CDR3 reads CSVEAETQYF. Written as DNA, the CDR3 is TGCAGCGTTGAAGCCGAGACCCAGTACTTC.

V and J are TRBV7-9 and TRBJ2-2; tentative D call: TRBD2 (7 bases). This CDR3 contains 15 residues. The germline gives CDR1 SEHNR, CDR2 FQNEAQ (reference sequence). CDR3 region: CAAPSGGENTGELFF. For the CDR3, the DNA is TGTGCAGCCCCCTCGGGGGGCGAGAACACCGGGGAGCTGTTTTTT. Using reference TRBV7-9 and TRBJ2-2 for the parts outside the CDR3, the full variable domain is DTGVSQNPRHKITKRGQNVTFRCDPISEHNRLYWYRQTLGQGPEFLTYFQNEAQLEKSRLLSDRFSAERPKGSFSTLEIQRTEQGDSAMYLCAAPSGGENTGELFFGEGSRLTVL.

The gene calls are TRBV2 and TRBJ2-3; D is tentatively TRBD1 or TRBD2 (5 bases each). CDR3 length equals 13 residues. V gave up 7 bases and J gave up 6 bases, with 14 bases separating them. Germline values: CDR1 SNHLY, CDR2 FYNNEI. The CDR3 region is CASIGTSRDTQYF. The CDR3 DNA follows: TGTGCCAGCATTGGGACCTCTCGGGATACGCAGTATTTT.

J is TRBJ1-1 and V is TRBV28, with 7 positions matching TRBD1. The ends lost 5 bases at V and 1 base at J; junction bases unmatched: 7. Germline lookup yields CDR1 MDHEN and CDR2 SYDVKM. This CDR3 region has 15 residues. CDR3 in DNA: TGTGCCAGCAGTCATTTAGACAGGGCGAACACTGAAGCTTTCTTT. This gives the protein CASSHLDRANTEAFF.

This clonotype has a single count. This chain uses TRBV5-4 with TRBJ2-4; 10 bases fit TRBD2. The CDR3 spans 19 residues. The trim removed 3 bases at V and 0 bases at J, leaving 12 bases unmatched. The germline V gene has CDR1 SGHNT and CDR2 YYREEE (reference sequence). CDR3 coding DNA: TGTGCCAGCAGCTGGGCTAGCGGGGGTGCCGCGCTAGCCAAAAACATTCAGTACTTC. Amino acid sequence: CASSWASGGAALAKNIQYF. The variable domain in full, with the rest retrieved from reference TRBV5-4 and TRBJ2-4, is ETGVTQSPTHLIKTRGQQVTLRCSSQSGHNTVSWYQQALGQGPQFIFQYYREEENGRGNFPPRFSGLQFPNYSSELNVNALELDDSALYLCASSWASGGAALAKNIQYFGAGTRLSVL.

The genes are TRBV7-9 and TRBJ1-6, with 7 positions matching TRBD1. Losses at the gene ends were 2 bases for V and 0 bases for J; bases not matched to a gene: 4. CDR3 size: 17 residues. CDR1 is SEHNR, CDR2 FQNEAQ, per germline (reference sequence). CDR3 DNA sequence: TGTGCCAGCAGCTTACAGGGGGTACACTCCTATAATTCACCCCTCCACTTT. Amino acids: CASSLQGVHSYNSPLHF.

This clonotype has only a few counts. In DNA, the CDR3 is TGTGCCAGCAGTTTCAGCGGGGGGGCTGGCAATGAGCAGTTCTTC. This gives the protein CASSFSGGAGNEQFF. The rearrangement links TRBV28 to TRBJ2-1; 10 bases are shared with TRBD2. Unmatched junction bases numbered 5, after V lost 3 bases and J lost 6 bases. The CDR3 is 15 amino acids. Germline V lookup: CDR1 MDHEN, CDR2 SYDVKM.

This clonotype was seen a single time. The chain couples TRBV20-1 to TRBJ1-1; 9 bases align to TRBD1. The CDR3 covers 14 residues. The V gene's germline CDR1 is DFQATT and CDR2 SNEGSKA (reference sequence). Trimming at V came to 5 bases and at J to 3 bases, leaving 7 bases not matched to a gene. The CDR3 spells CSAHTGGYDTEAFF. The DNA for the CDR3 is TGCAGTGCTCATACAGGGGGCTACGACACTGAAGCTTTCTTT.

The chain has TRBV30 and TRBJ2-2; D assignment may be TRBD1 or TRBD2 (5 bases each). This CDR3 has 15 residues. Germline lookup yields CDR1 GTSNPN and CDR2 SVGIG (reference sequence). The CDR3 reads CACTGAQGNTGELFF. For the CDR3, the DNA is TGTGCTTGCACCGGGGCACAAGGGAACACCGGGGAGCTGTTTTTT.

This chain joins TRBV7-9 and TRBJ2-5; perhaps D is TRBD1 or TRBD2 (6 bases each). The length of the CDR3 is 13 residues. Between the trimmed V and J ends, which lost 7 bases and 3 bases, there was a span of 12 bases. Germline V gene lookup returns CDR1 SEHNR and CDR2 FQNEAQ (reference sequence). This chain's CDR3 is CASIDRREETQYF. The DNA of the CDR3 is TGTGCCAGCATCGACAGGAGGGAAGAGACCCAGTACTTC. Looking up the rest from reference TRBV7-9 and TRBJ2-5 gives the full variable domain: DTGVSQNPRHKITKRGQNVTFRCDPISEHNRLYWYRQTLGQGPEFLTYFQNEAQLEKSRLLSDRFSAERPKGSFSTLEIQRTEQGDSAMYLCASIDRREETQYFGPGTRLLVL.

The rearrangement joins TRBV7-2 to TRBJ1-1, with D perhaps TRBD1 (6 bases). Germline V gene sequence: CDR1 SGHTA, CDR2 FQGNSA. This CDR3 spans 15 amino acids. V lost 1 base and J 6 bases, leaving 15 bases between the germline ends. CDR3 region: CASSLEAGARAEAFF. The CDR3 coding sequence is TGTGCCAGCAGCTTAGAGGCGGGGGCTAGGGCTGAAGCTTTCTTT.

The J gene is TRBJ2-1, the V gene TRBV29-1; TRBD2 agrees at 8 bases. The CDR3 extends over 14 amino acids. The V segment lost 1 base and the J segment 3 bases; nucleotides outside the gene matches: 2. Germline CDR1 reads SQVTM; CDR2 reads ANQGSEA. The chain's CDR3 is CSVEGGLVYNEQFF. In nucleotides, the CDR3 is TGCAGCGTTGAAGGGGGACTAGTCTACAATGAGCAGTTCTTC.

This clonotype was counted a few times. This rearrangement joins TRBV6-2 or TRBV6-3 to TRBJ2-3; D may correspond to TRBD1 or TRBD2 (5 bases each). The V end was cut by 0 bases, the J end by 2 bases, with 15 bases between. There are 17 residues in the CDR3. Germline V lookup: CDR1 MNHEY, CDR2 SVGEGT. CDR3: CASSYSSREMITDTQYF. In DNA, the CDR3 is TGTGCCAGCAGTTACTCATCCAGGGAGATGATCACAGATACGCAGTATTTT.

This chain uses TRBV18 with TRBJ2-3; 8 bases map to TRBD1. From germline, CDR1 is KGHSH and CDR2 LQKENI. The CDR3 has 14 amino acids. V lost 3 bases and J lost 6; bases outside the gene matches: 5. The CDR3 nucleotides are TGTGCCAGCTCACCGTACGGACAGGGCGATACGCAGTATTTT. Translation: CASSPYGQGDTQYF.

This chain connects TRBV28 to TRBJ1-2; 7 nucleotides agree with TRBD1. Germline V lookup: CDR1 MDHEN, CDR2 SYDVKM. This CDR3 spans 15 amino acids. Trimming took 7 bases from V and 8 from J; bases not matched to a gene: 16. The CDR3 protein is CASILRGTGDGGYTF. The CDR3 nucleotides read TGTGCCAGCATCTTGCGGGGTACAGGGGATGGGGGCTACACCTTC.

The chain links TRBV13 to TRBJ1-2; D remains ambiguous. CDR3 length: 17 amino acids. The V end lost 2 bases, the J end lost 1 base, and 17 bases lay between the germline ends. Per germline, CDR1 PRHDT and CDR2 FYEKMQ (reference sequence). The CDR3 is CASSLSWGVEVNYGYTF. The CDR3 DNA follows: TGTGCCAGCAGCTTATCCTGGGGAGTTGAGGTTAACTATGGCTACACCTTC.

This clonotype has just one count. The chain combines TRBV18 with TRBJ2-1; a possible D gene is TRBD2 (7 bases). V dropped 5 bases and J dropped 6 bases, with 14 bases sitting between them. This CDR3 region has 14 residues. Per the germline V gene, CDR1 is KGHSH and CDR2 is LQKENI. CDR3 nucleotide sequence: TGTGCCAGCTCAAGCCGGGGGGCCGGCAATGAGCAGTTCTTC. Residues: CASSSRGAGNEQFF.

The chain is built from TRBV15 and TRBJ2-3; a possible D gene is TRBD2 (6 bases). Trimming took off 3 bases at V and 7 bases at J, with 8 bases between the two ends. The CDR3 has 12 amino acids. Germline CDR1 is LNHNV and CDR2 is YYDKDF (reference sequence). The CDR3 spells CATSREGNTQYF. CDR3 DNA: TGTGCCACCAGCAGGGAGGGAAATACGCAGTATTTT.

Here the CDR3 DNA reads TGTGCCAGCACAGGGGGGAAGTTTGATGAGCAGTTCTTC. Translated, it gives CASTGGKFDEQFF. The chain has TRBV27 and TRBJ2-1; TRBD1 is a possible D gene (7 bases). Looked up from germline, CDR1 is MNHEY and CDR2 is SMNVEV (reference sequence). With 7 bases removed from V and 8 bases from J, the gap between germline ends came to 15 bases. The CDR3 extends over 13 amino acids.

The chain recombines TRBV5-1 with TRBJ2-7; weak D call: TRBD2 (6 bases). The V end was cut by 3 bases, the J end by 3 bases, with 19 bases between. The CDR3 is 16 amino acids. Germline V CDR1 and CDR2: SGHRS, YFSETQ. CDR3 coding DNA: TGCGCCAGCAGCTCTGATACCGGGGGAGGTGTCTACGAGCAGTACTTC. Translation: CASSSDTGGGVYEQYF.

This chain links TRBV5-6 with TRBJ2-7; 10 nucleotides match TRBD1. Germline V gene lookup returns CDR1 SGHDT and CDR2 YYEEEE. The CDR3 loop spans 15 amino acids. V shed 3 bases, J shed 3 bases, and the junction held 6 bases outside the gene matches. The CDR3, as DNA: TGTGCCAGCAGCTCGGACAGGGGGAGCGACTACGAGCAGTACTTC. It encodes CASSSDRGSDYEQYF.

The chain is built from TRBV9 and TRBJ1-2, with a possible D match to TRBD1 (5 bases). Germline V CDR1 and CDR2: SGDLS, YYNGEE. V lost 3 bases and J lost 10, with 19 bases in between. The CDR3 contains 14 residues. CDR3 nucleotide sequence: TGTGCCAGCAGCGCCGAAGTAACCCGGGGGGACTACACCTTC. Its translation: CASSAEVTRGDYTF.

This sequence joins TRBV5-1 and TRBJ2-7; 7 nucleotides align to TRBD1. Germline V gives CDR1 SGHRS, CDR2 YFSETQ. Unmatched junction bases numbered 5, after V lost 6 bases and J lost 2 bases. The CDR3 spans 13 residues. The chain's CDR3 is CASTGQPTYEQYF. Here the CDR3 DNA reads TGCGCCAGCACGGGACAGCCCACCTACGAGCAGTACTTC.

V is TRBV7-2 and J is TRBJ2-2, with a weak D call TRBD1 (5 bases). V was shortened by 3 bases and J by 1 base, with 12 bases between the two germline ends. CDR3 length equals 16 residues. Germline V gene data show CDR1 as SGHTA and CDR2 as FQGNSA. The CDR3 nucleotides are TGTGCCAGCAGCTTGACGAGGACAAAGAACACCGGGGAGCTGTTTTTT. Protein: CASSLTRTKNTGELFF.